This T cell receptor (beta chain) was sequenced during a study of T cell responses to AZD1222 COVID-19 vaccine. Overall study findings and caveats: AZD1222 recipients seropositive at baseline numbered only six or seven. The donors showed a predominance of white British ancestry and of females, with possible underestimation of clonal diversity. Increased Spike-specific TCR breadth and depth were observed after two AZD1222 doses.

Recipients boosted at about 4 weeks or about 12 weeks are pooled. Turning to this clone: The antigen remains unidentified.

V gave up 11 bases and J gave up 3 bases; unmatched junction bases: 4. Germline CDR1 reads MDHEN; CDR2 reads SYDVKM. This CDR3 spans 12 amino acids. Data came from immunoSEQ multiplex PCR; TCRdb stores just in-frame clones and leaves some out. The sample records approximately 140,000 clones, approximately 90% being singletons. The specimen was peripheral blood, collected 28 days after the second AZD1222 dose. This sequence joins TRBV28 and TRBJ1-2, with 9 bases identical to TRBD1. The TCR sequence derives from an adult who received the AZD1222 COVID-19 vaccine. The CDR3 region has the DNA TGTGCCGCCCGACAGGGGGACTATGGCTACACCTTC. It specifies CAARQGDYGYTF.